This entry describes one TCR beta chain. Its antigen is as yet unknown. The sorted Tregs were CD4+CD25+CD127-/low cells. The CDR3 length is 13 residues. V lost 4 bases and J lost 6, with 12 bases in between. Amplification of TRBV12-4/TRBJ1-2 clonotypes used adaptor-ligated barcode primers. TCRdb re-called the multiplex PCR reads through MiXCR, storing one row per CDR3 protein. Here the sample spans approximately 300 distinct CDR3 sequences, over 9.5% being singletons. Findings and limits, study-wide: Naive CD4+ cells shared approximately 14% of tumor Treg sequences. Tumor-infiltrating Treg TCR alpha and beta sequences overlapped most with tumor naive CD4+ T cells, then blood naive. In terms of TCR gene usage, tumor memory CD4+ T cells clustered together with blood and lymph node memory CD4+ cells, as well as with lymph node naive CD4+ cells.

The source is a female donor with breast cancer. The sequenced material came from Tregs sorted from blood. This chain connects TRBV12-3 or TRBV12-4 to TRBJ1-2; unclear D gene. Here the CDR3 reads CASSSGNLDGYTF. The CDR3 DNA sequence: TGTGCCAGCAGTTCCGGGAACCTGGATGGCTACACCTTC.